The rows below give T cell receptor beta chains drawn from one sample of a study of blood T cells in healthy people across ages. MiXCR, applied by TCRdb to the 5' RACE reads, yields one record per CDR3 protein. Among about 810,000 distinct CDR3 sequences listed, roughly 40% were seen once. Sequenced sample: blood. Receptors originate from a man between 18 and 35 years old in good health. Both conserved end residues are part of each CDR3. The D gene is left open where the match is weak. Not every row has a clone size; where given, it reads once, few, many or a size class.

>few|.|TRBJ2-5|TRBV10-3
CAITDYGETQYF
TGTGCCATCACGGACTATGGAGAGACCCAGTACTTC
>.|.|TRBJ2-1|TRBV7-7
CASSPRWNPSYNEQFF
TGTGCCAGCAGCCCACGGTGGAATCCGTCCTACAATGAGCAGTTCTTC
>.|.|TRBJ1-3|TRBV20-1
CSAIIPVELRGNTIYF
TGCAGTGCTATAATACCGGTGGAGCTTAGGGGAAACACCATATATTTT
>.|TRBD1|TRBJ2-7|TRBV18
CASSPNGRGYDEQYF
TGTGCCAGCTCACCCAATGGCAGGGGGTACGATGAGCAGTACTTC
>.|.|TRBJ2-1|TRBV6-2/TRBV6-3
CASSPPPDLVYNEQFF
TGTGCCAGCAGTCCCCCACCTGACTTAGTCTACAATGAGCAGTTCTTC
>.|TRBD2|TRBJ2-3|TRBV6-5
CASSYLSGGHTDTQYF
TGTGCCAGCAGTTACCTGAGCGGGGGGCATACAGATACGCAGTATTTT
>few|TRBD2|TRBJ2-3|TRBV4-3
CASSQHSGGKDTQYF
TGCGCCAGCAGCCAACATAGCGGGGGGAAAGATACGCAGTATTTT
>many|.|TRBJ2-7|TRBV29-1
CSAESGSSYEQYF
TGCAGCGCGGAGTCGGGGAGCTCCTACGAGCAGTACTTC
>few|.|TRBJ2-7|TRBV12-3/TRBV12-4
CASSQGASGNEQYF
TGTGCCAGCAGCCAGGGGGCTAGCGGCAATGAGCAGTACTTC
>.|.|TRBJ2-3|TRBV4-3
CASSQDFEGAKDTQYF
TGCGCCAGCAGCCAAGATTTTGAAGGGGCAAAAGATACGCAGTATTTT
>few|.|TRBJ1-1|TRBV12-3/TRBV12-4
CASSSRVFEAFF
TGTGCCAGCAGTAGCAGGGTTTTTGAAGCTTTCTTT
>few|.|TRBJ1-2|TRBV2
CASSPFALGANYGYTF
TGTGCCAGCAGTCCCTTCGCCTTGGGGGCCAACTATGGCTACACCTTC
>few|.|TRBJ2-7|TRBV2
CASRLSTAEQYF
TGTGCCAGCAGACTCTCGACAGCCGAGCAGTACTTC
>.|.|TRBJ2-1|TRBV24-1
CATSEGRYNEQFF
TGTGCCACCAGTGAAGGACGGTACAATGAGCAGTTCTTC
>.|.|TRBJ1-5|TRBV20-1
CSATSDGYQPQHF
TGCAGTGCTACCTCCGACGGGTATCAGCCCCAGCATTTT
>few|TRBD1|TRBJ2-7|TRBV6-1
CASSGDRVDEQYF
TGTGCCAGCAGTGGAGACAGGGTTGACGAGCAGTACTTC
>few|TRBD1|TRBJ1-1|TRBV20-1
CSARDFGTGGTEAFF
TGCAGTGCTAGAGATTTTGGGACAGGGGGCACTGAAGCTTTCTTT
>.|.|TRBJ2-7|TRBV4-3
CASSHTGTASSYNEQYF
TGCGCCAGCAGCCATACCGGGACTGCGAGCTCCTACAATGAGCAGTACTTC
>.|.|TRBJ2-5|TRBV20-1
CSARVPGGAFNEQYF
TGCAGTGCTAGGGTGCCTGGGGGGGCCTTCAATGAGCAGTACTTC
>.|.|TRBJ2-6|TRBV20-1
CSARVTGGSASGANVLTF
TGCAGTGCTAGAGTGACAGGAGGCTCCGCCTCTGGGGCCAACGTCCTGACTTTC
>.|.|TRBJ2-5|TRBV7-9
CASSSHIDEQYF
TGTGCCAGCAGCTCTCACATCGATGAGCAGTACTTC
>few|.|TRBJ1-1|TRBV20-1
CSAAGIGEAFF
TGCAGTGCAGCGGGGATCGGTGAAGCTTTCTTT
>once|.|TRBJ2-1|TRBV4-3
CASSQQVIHPYNEQFF
TGCGCCAGCAGCCAACAAGTTATCCACCCCTACAATGAGCAGTTCTTC
>.|TRBD1|TRBJ2-2|TRBV4-3
CASSQETGYTGELFF
TGCGCCAGCAGCCAAGAGACAGGGTACACCGGGGAGCTGTTTTTT
>.|.|TRBJ2-7|TRBV28
CASSSPTTYEQYF
TGTGCCAGCAGTTCCCCGACTACCTACGAGCAGTACTTC
>few|.|TRBJ1-1|TRBV27
CASRSPTQPAFF
TGTGCCAGCAGATCTCCCACACAGCCAGCTTTCTTT
>many|.|TRBJ2-1|TRBV7-2
CASNQDPGSYNEQFF
TGTGCCAGCAACCAGGACCCGGGGTCCTACAATGAGCAGTTCTTC
>.|TRBD1|TRBJ2-5|TRBV9
CASSARQGLQETQYF
TGTGCCAGCAGCGCCCGACAGGGGCTACAAGAGACCCAGTACTTC
>few|.|TRBJ1-2|TRBV24-1
CAASTPDTADYGYTF
TGTGCCGCCAGTACCCCCGACACGGCCGACTATGGCTACACCTTC
>.|TRBD1|TRBJ2-7|TRBV12-3/TRBV12-4
CASSLQGRGSQYF
TGTGCCAGCAGTCTACAGGGCAGGGGGTCACAGTACTTC
>.|.|TRBJ1-1|TRBV4-2
CASSQPGRGNEAFF
TGTGCCAGCAGCCAACCGGGACGGGGGAATGAAGCTTTCTTT
>.|.|TRBJ2-5|TRBV7-3
CASSPNVGSQRATQYF
TGTGCCAGCAGCCCAAACGTGGGGAGCCAGAGAGCGACCCAGTACTTC
>few|TRBD2|TRBJ2-7|TRBV20-1
CSAGTSGGAGDEQYF
TGCAGTGCTGGGACTAGCGGGGGGGCCGGGGACGAGCAGTACTTC
>.|.|TRBJ2-1|TRBV7-2
CASSWLASDNEQFF
TGTGCCAGCAGCTGGCTAGCGTCCGACAATGAGCAGTTCTTC
>.|.|TRBJ2-5|TRBV7-2
CASSPAGSETQYF
TGTGCCAGCAGTCCGGCAGGGTCAGAGACCCAGTACTTC
>many|.|TRBJ1-5|TRBV12-3/TRBV12-4
CASRDGLNQPQHF
TGTGCCAGCCGGGACGGACTCAATCAGCCCCAGCATTTT
>.|TRBD1|TRBJ2-7|TRBV5-6
CASSSGQEPYEQYF
TGTGCCAGCAGCTCGGGACAGGAGCCCTATGAGCAGTACTTC
>.|.|TRBJ1-1|TRBV20-1
CSAPDKGRGNTEAFF
TGCAGTGCCCCGGACAAGGGCCGAGGAAACACTGAAGCTTTCTTT
>many|.|TRBJ2-7|TRBV21-1
CASSRDRQGSSYEQYF
TGTGCCAGCAGCAGGGATAGACAGGGTAGCTCCTACGAGCAGTACTTC
>few|TRBD1|TRBJ1-5|TRBV14
CASGGVFGNQPQHF
TGTGCATCAGGGGGAGTTTTCGGCAATCAGCCCCAGCATTTT
>few|.|TRBJ2-7|TRBV20-1
CSARDLISERVSQYF
TGCAGTGCTAGAGATCTAATCTCCGAAAGGGTGTCCCAGTACTTC
>once|.|TRBJ2-5|TRBV4-3
CASSQDLWGVETQYF
TGCGCCAGCAGCCAAGACCTGTGGGGGGTCGAGACCCAGTACTTC
>.|.|TRBJ1-6|TRBV6-5
CASSPTGTSDNSPLHF
TGTGCCAGCAGTCCCACCGGGACATCGGATAATTCACCCCTCCACTTT
>few|.|TRBJ2-7|TRBV7-8
CASSPGDYNEQYF
TGTGCCAGCAGCCCCGGAGACTACAATGAGCAGTACTTC
>few|.|TRBJ1-2|TRBV9
CASSPGGRNYGYTF
TGTGCCAGCAGCCCCGGTGGAAGAAACTATGGCTACACCTTC
>few|.|TRBJ2-1|TRBV29-1
CSVDGIMYNEQFF
TGCAGCGTTGACGGTATAATGTACAATGAGCAGTTCTTC
>.|.|TRBJ1-1|TRBV6-6
CASSRGSPSTKAFF
TGTGCCAGCAGTCGGGGGTCCCCGAGCACTAAAGCTTTCTTT
>.|TRBD1|TRBJ1-1|TRBV7-2
CASSTWTGDTEAFF
TGTGCCAGCAGCACTTGGACAGGGGACACTGAAGCTTTCTTT
>few|.|TRBJ1-1|TRBV4-1
CASSQVGVGGVAFF
TGCGCCAGCAGCCAAGTTGGGGTGGGGGGTGTAGCTTTCTTT
>many|.|TRBJ2-1|TRBV7-3
CASSLGMGDNEQFF
TGTGCCAGCAGCTTAGGGATGGGGGACAATGAGCAGTTCTTC
>.|.|TRBJ1-4|TRBV5-1
CASSADSPNEKLFF
TGCGCCAGCAGCGCTGACAGCCCTAATGAAAAACTGTTTTTT
>.|.|TRBJ2-7|TRBV24-1
CATSEWGNEQYF
TGTGCCACCAGTGAATGGGGCAATGAGCAGTACTTC
>few|.|TRBJ1-1|TRBV4-2
CASSQVGGHNTEAFF
TGTGCCAGCAGCCAAGTCGGCGGACACAACACTGAAGCTTTCTTT
>.|.|TRBJ2-5|TRBV5-4
CASTGNLQETQYF
TGTGCCAGCACCGGGAATCTCCAAGAGACCCAGTACTTC
>.|.|TRBJ2-7|TRBV3-1
CTSSQDGSSSYEQYF
TGTACCAGCAGCCAAGATGGGAGCAGTTCCTACGAGCAGTACTTC